Below, 31 T cell receptor beta chains from the same sample are listed, as sequenced in a study of T-cell reconstitution after alpha-beta-depleted transplantation in children. Unique molecular identifiers were used to barcode this TCRbeta library. TCRdb re-analysed the PCR reads in MiXCR, keeping a single row per CDR3 protein. The sample yields approximately 500,000 distinct CDR3 sequences, 10% seen once. Sequencing used PBMCs, obtained before TCRalphabeta/CD19-depleted stem cell transplant. These receptors were collected from a child aged 2 to 10 with inherited bone marrow failure, due to receive a stem cell transplant.

The rearrangement uses TRBV5-1 and TRBJ1-4; D call uncertain. The CDR3 loop spans 13 amino acids. V was trimmed by 0 bases and J by 8 bases, leaving 8 bases between them. CDR1 is SGHRS, CDR2 YFSETQ, per germline. The CDR3 is CASSLGPGEKLFF. The CDR3 nucleotides are TGCGCCAGCAGCTTGGGGCCGGGCGAAAAACTGTTTTTT. Complete variable domain (other parts from reference TRBV5-1 and TRBJ1-4): KAGVTQTPRYLIKTRGQQVTLSCSPISGHRSVSWYQQTPGQGLQFLFEYFSETQRNKGNFPGRFSGRQFSNSRSEMNVSTLELGDSALYLCASSLGPGEKLFFGSGTQLSVL.

This clonotype was detected many times. The V call is TRBV4-1, the J call TRBJ2-7; TRBD2 aligns across 11 bases. This CDR3 is built from 18 residues. Per the germline V gene, CDR1 is MGHRA and CDR2 is YSYEKL. V trimming: 6 bases; J trimming: 1 base; junction bases outside the gene matches: 14. In nucleotides, the CDR3 is TGCGCCAGCAGGACCACTAGCGGGGGAGCCCCGGAATCCTACGAGCAGTACTTC. It codes for CASRTTSGGAPESYEQYF.

This clonotype occurred many times. V and J are TRBV18 and TRBJ1-4, with D possibly TRBD1 on 5 matching bases. In germline, CDR1 is KGHSH, CDR2 LQKENI. V was clipped by 4 bases and J by 6 bases, with 12 bases between them. CDR3 length: 14 residues. The CDR3 sequence is CASSRSGGDEKLFF. The CDR3 coding sequence is TGTGCCAGCTCACGCTCGGGAGGGGATGAAAAACTGTTTTTT.

There are many counts of this clonotype. The chain couples TRBV18 to TRBJ2-1; a weak D match, TRBD1 (6 bases). Between the trimmed V and J ends, which lost 9 bases and 3 bases, there was a span of 15 bases. The CDR3 is 14 residues long. Germline V gene data show CDR1 as KGHSH and CDR2 as LQKENI. CDR3 nucleotides: TGTGCCAGAAACCCCGGGACATTCTACAATGAGCAGTTCTTC. Translation: CARNPGTFYNEQFF.

This clonotype occurred many times. The genes are TRBV5-1 and TRBJ2-1; TRBD2 matches 7 bases. V trimming: 4 bases; J trimming: 0 bases; junction bases outside the gene matches: 4. CDR3 size: 15 residues. Germline V lookup: CDR1 SGHRS, CDR2 YFSETQ. This chain's CDR3 is CASSGASGSYNEQFF. In nucleotides, the CDR3 is TGCGCCAGCAGCGGGGCTAGCGGCTCCTACAATGAGCAGTTCTTC.

In the case of this clonotype: A much larger clonotype is one base distant, so this may be a read error. The genes are TRBV2 and TRBJ1-2, with D possibly being TRBD1 (6 bases). This CDR3 has 15 amino acids. The germline gives CDR1 SNHLY, CDR2 FYNNEI. Trimming stripped 10 bases from V and 0 bases from J, with 18 bases between. CDR3 residues: CATRDKGKTNYGYTF. The CDR3 bases are TGTGCCACCAGGGACAAGGGCAAAACTAACTATGGCTACACCTTC.

There are many counts of this clonotype. The chain joins TRBV27 to TRBJ2-3; D remains ambiguous. CDR1 and CDR2 (germline): MNHEY, SMNVEV (reference sequence). This CDR3 comprises 15 residues. The ends were cut back, 3 bases at V and 2 bases at J, with 12 bases in the middle. CDR3 loop: CASSFYPATTDTQYF. The CDR3 coding sequence is TGTGCCAGCAGTTTTTATCCCGCTACCACAGATACGCAGTATTTT.

This clonotype was seen ten or more times. The chain combines TRBV4-3 with TRBJ2-7, with TRBD2 matching over 9 bases. The CDR3 totals 15 residues. Germline V gene sequence: CDR1 LGHNA, CDR2 YSLEER. V lost 3 bases, J lost 0 bases, and 3 bases stayed unmatched. CDR3 nucleotide sequence: TGCGCCAGCAGCCAGATAGCGGGAGCCTCCTACGAGCAGTACTTC. Translated: CASSQIAGASYEQYF.

In this sample, this clonotype turned up many times. The chain is built from TRBV24-1 and TRBJ2-5; D uncertain. There are 15 residues in the CDR3. Germline assignment: CDR1 KGHDR and CDR2 SFDVKD. The V and J ends lost 7 bases and 3 bases respectively, with 17 bases between them. The CDR3 region has the DNA TGTGCCACCAGCGATCGAGGCACGGCGGAAGAGACCCAGTACTTC. Amino acids: CATSDRGTAEETQYF.

The chain has TRBV5-1 and TRBJ2-1, with 13 bases matching TRBD2. The CDR3 totals 15 residues. The germline V gene encodes CDR1 SGHRS and CDR2 YFSETQ. V trimming: 3 bases; J trimming: 8 bases; junction bases outside the gene matches: 5. CDR3: CASSWTSGRQDEQFF. CDR3 DNA: TGCGCCAGCAGCTGGACTAGCGGGAGACAGGATGAGCAGTTCTTC.

Concerning this clonotype itself: A read error may be the cause here, since a much bigger clone is one base away. The CDR3 does not close with the conserved phenylalanine or tryptophan, likely indicating a read error. V is TRBV6-2 or TRBV6-3 and J is TRBJ2-7; D gene unclear. This CDR3 region has 10 residues. V dropped 8 bases and J dropped 4 bases, with 6 bases sitting between them. Per germline, CDR1 MNHEY and CDR2 SVGEGT. CDR3 sequence (DNA): TGTGCCAGCGGCCTATACGAGCAGTACTGC. It translates to CASGLYEQYC.

This clonotype was seen a handful of times. The junction differs from germline at one of its ends, possibly a read error. The chain carries TRBV15 and TRBJ2-3; D gene uncertain. Looked up from germline, CDR1 is LNHNV and CDR2 is YYDKDF (reference sequence). This CDR3 has 13 residues. CDR3 amino acids: CATSSHGADTQYF. The CDR3 DNA sequence: TGTGCTACCAGCAGCCACGGCGCAGATACGCAGTATTTT.

This clonotype came up a few times. The CDR3 spells CASSLYAGGPENEQFF. The CDR3 DNA reads as TGTGCCAGCAGTTTATACGCGGGAGGGCCAGAGAATGAGCAGTTCTTC. V is TRBV12-3 or TRBV12-4 and J is TRBJ2-1; TRBD2 agrees at 9 bases. V gave up 2 bases and J gave up 7 bases; unmatched junction bases: 9. CDR3 length: 16 residues.

The chain employs TRBV3-1 and TRBJ2-5, with D hard to call. The V and J ends lost 0 bases and 7 bases respectively, with 18 bases between them. Germline lookup yields CDR1 LGHDT and CDR2 YNNKEL (reference sequence). The CDR3 has 16 amino acids. CDR3 region: CASSQDYLGFPGTQYF. In DNA form, the CDR3 reads TGTGCCAGCAGCCAAGACTACCTCGGGTTCCCAGGGACCCAGTACTTC.

This clonotype was recorded a few times. The rearrangement links TRBV10-3 to TRBJ2-2; no reliable D call. CDR3 size: 11 residues. The germline V gene has CDR1 ENHRY and CDR2 SYGVKD. The V end was cut by 7 bases, the J end by 6 bases, with 6 bases between. The CDR3 nucleotides read TGTGCCATCAACTGGGCCGGGGAGCTGTTTTTT. Residues: CAINWAGELFF.

For this clonotype: This may be a read error, as it is one base from a much larger clone. The rearrangement uses TRBV2 and TRBJ2-1, with D possibly matching TRBD2 (6 bases). V gave up 7 bases and J gave up 3 bases, with 10 bases separating them. Germline V CDR1 and CDR2: SNHLY, FYNNEI. The CDR3 covers 13 residues. For the CDR3, the DNA is TGTGCCAGCATGCGGGGATACTACAATGAGCAGTTCTTC. It translates to CASMRGYYNEQFF.

This clonotype was counted at least ten times. The chain has TRBV7-8 and TRBJ2-5, with 9 bases aligning to TRBD1. V lost 1 base and J lost 5; bases outside the gene matches: 2. The CDR3 is made up of 14 amino acids. Germline values: CDR1 SGHVS, CDR2 FQNEAQ. CDR3 protein: CASSLDRGHETQYF. The CDR3 DNA is TGTGCCAGCAGCTTAGACAGGGGGCATGAGACCCAGTACTTC. Together with reference TRBV7-8 and TRBJ2-5, the CDR3 gives the full variable domain: GAGVSQSPRYKVAKRGQDVALRCDPISGHVSLFWYQQALGQGPEFLTYFQNEAQLDKSGLPSDRFFAERPEGSVSTLKIQRTQQEDSAVYLCASSLDRGHETQYFGPGTRLLVL.

This clonotype was recorded at least ten times. The V and J genes are TRBV5-5 and TRBJ2-7, with 8 bases lining up with TRBD1. CDR1 SGHKS and CDR2 YYEKEE come from the germline V gene (reference sequence). The CDR3 is made up of 14 amino acids. J was trimmed by 5 bases and V by 1 base; bases with no gene match: 5. The DNA for the CDR3 is TGTGCCAGCAGCTTGTCCCCAGGGGGCAACGAGCAGTACTTC. This encodes CASSLSPGGNEQYF.

This clonotype was observed at least ten times. V gene TRBV4-3 combines with J gene TRBJ2-5; the D gene is possibly TRBD1 (8 bases). V was clipped by 3 bases and J by 4 bases, with 15 bases between them. Germline V CDR1 and CDR2: LGHNA, YSLEER. The CDR3 length is 15 residues. The DNA of the CDR3 is TGCGCCAGCAGCCAGCGACAGGGGAGGGGAGAGACCCAGTACTTC. Encoded protein: CASSQRQGRGETQYF.

This chain uses TRBV2 with TRBJ2-7; D uncertain. The germline V and J ends were trimmed by 0 bases and 2 bases, with 11 bases remaining between them. Germline CDR1 is SNHLY and CDR2 is FYNNEI. The CDR3 is 15 amino acids. The CDR3 sequence: CASSEAQDATYEQYF. In DNA form, the CDR3 reads TGTGCCAGCAGTGAAGCCCAGGACGCGACCTACGAGCAGTACTTC.

This clonotype showed up many times. The V gene is TRBV7-2, the J gene TRBJ2-5; a weak D match, TRBD2 (6 bases). Germline V gene data show CDR1 as SGHTA and CDR2 as FQGNSA. This CDR3 has 14 amino acids. Trimming removed 5 bases at V and 5 bases at J, with 15 bases between. DNA for the CDR3: TGTGCCAGCAGCCCCCAGACTAGTTGGGAGACCCAGTACTTC. Translation gives CASSPQTSWETQYF.

The chain recombines TRBV7-2 with TRBJ2-7; TRBD1 agrees at 8 bases. Germline CDR1 is SGHTA and CDR2 is FQGNSA. CDR3 length equals 15 residues. With V trimmed by 1 base and J by 3 bases, 5 bases remained unmatched. DNA for the CDR3: TGTGCCAGCAGCTTAGTCTACAGGGGGGACTACGAGCAGTACTTC. As protein: CASSLVYRGDYEQYF.

The V call is TRBV19, the J call TRBJ1-1; TRBD1 might be the D (6 bases). Germline assignment: CDR1 LNHDA and CDR2 SQIVND (reference sequence). V was clipped by 6 bases and J by 6 bases, with 14 bases between them. CDR3 length equals 13 residues. The CDR3 here is CASRWGGPAEAFF. In DNA form, the CDR3 reads TGTGCCAGTAGGTGGGGGGGCCCCGCTGAAGCTTTCTTT.

This clonotype came up many times. The J gene is TRBJ2-7, the V gene TRBV25-1; no firm D call. The V end lost 8 bases, the J end lost 2 bases, and 13 bases lay between the germline ends. This CDR3 is built from 13 residues. CDR1 is MGHDK and CDR2 is SYGVNS in the germline V gene. The chain's CDR3 is CASRRTDTYEQYF. CDR3 bases: TGTGCCAGCCGACGGACCGATACCTACGAGCAGTACTTC.

Many counts were recorded for this clonotype. The chain joins TRBV29-1 to TRBJ2-1, with D unresolved. From germline, CDR1 is SQVTM and CDR2 ANQGSEA. Trimming pared 5 bases from V and 5 bases from J, leaving 10 bases between. The CDR3 spans 12 residues. The CDR3 here is CSVPSMNNEQFF. The CDR3 DNA reads as TGCAGCGTTCCTAGTATGAACAATGAGCAGTTCTTC.

This clonotype was seen ten or more times. This chain joins TRBV6-1 and TRBJ2-3; no definite D call. V lost 9 bases and J 3 bases, leaving 13 bases between the germline ends. The CDR3 is 13 amino acids. The germline CDR1 and CDR2 sequences are MNHNS and SASEGT. This chain's CDR3 is CARRPSITDTQYF. CDR3 nucleotide sequence: TGTGCCAGGAGACCTTCTATTACAGATACGCAGTATTTT.

This clonotype was detected only a few times. The rearrangement joins TRBV5-1 to TRBJ1-3, with D hard to call. Per the germline V gene, CDR1 is SGHRS and CDR2 is YFSETQ. This CDR3 has 13 amino acids. With 4 bases removed from V and 6 bases from J, the gap between germline ends came to 11 bases. CDR3 protein: CASSPTGSNTIYF. In nucleotides, the CDR3 is TGCGCCAGCAGCCCCACTGGATCAAACACCATATATTTT.

The chain employs TRBV6-4 and TRBJ1-4; D call uncertain. V lost 4 bases and J 7 bases, leaving 19 bases between the germline ends. Looked up from germline, CDR1 is MRHNA and CDR2 is SNTAGT. The CDR3 loop spans 16 amino acids. The CDR3 nucleotides are TGTGCCAGCAGTGCCACGCCCGGGAATCCACGTGAAAAACTGTTTTTT. Protein: CASSATPGNPREKLFF.

This clonotype was seen ten or more times. This chain uses TRBV2 with TRBJ2-5; D is possibly TRBD1 (5 bases). This CDR3 has 15 residues. V lost 6 bases to trimming and J lost 5 bases, with 19 bases between them. Germline V gives CDR1 SNHLY, CDR2 FYNNEI. The CDR3 sequence: CASRGAPEEEETQYF. The DNA of the CDR3 is TGTGCCAGCAGAGGGGCCCCCGAAGAAGAGGAGACCCAGTACTTC.

A single count supports this clonotype. The J gene is TRBJ2-3, the V gene TRBV30, with D tentatively TRBD2 (5 bases). CDR1 is GTSNPN and CDR2 is SVGIG in the germline V gene (reference sequence). CDR3 length: 13 amino acids. Trimming took 0 bases from V and 6 from J, leaving 10 bases between them. CDR3 in amino acids: CAWSVLGWDTQYF. The CDR3 DNA reads as TGTGCCTGGAGTGTACTAGGTTGGGATACGCAGTATTTT.

This clonotype was counted at least ten times. This chain joins TRBV27 and TRBJ1-1; D unclear. Trimming cost V 6 bases and J 0 bases, with 8 bases left between them. This CDR3 is built from 13 residues. Germline V CDR1 and CDR2: MNHEY, SMNVEV (reference sequence). CDR3 sequence: CASSGEMNTEAFF. In DNA form, the CDR3 reads TGTGCCAGCAGCGGGGAGATGAACACTGAAGCTTTCTTT.